These T cell receptor beta chains were read from a single sample in a study of blood T cell repertoires in COVID-19. TCRdb keeps only in-frame clones here, not all; method: immunoSEQ multiplex PCR. The sample yields approximately 200,000 clones, 85% to 90% seen once. The material sequenced was PBMCs or T cells enriched from blood (not recorded which). These receptors all come from a man aged 25 to 40 who had recovered from COVID-19. CDR3s include the opening cysteine and the closing phenylalanine or tryptophan. D genes are given only for firm matches. For some rows the clone size is stated as once, few or many, or as a class when expanded; others skip it.

size: .
D: TRBD1
length: 14
V: TRBV19
J: TRBJ1-1
CDR3: CASSSRTGITEAFF
DNA: TGTGCCAGTAGTTCGAGGACAGGGATCACTGAAGCTTTCTTT

size: .
D: TRBD1
length: 16
V: TRBV9
J: TRBJ1-2
CDR3: CASRDMTGTWDYGYTF
DNA: TGTGCCAGCAGGGACATGACAGGGACCTGGGACTATGGCTACACCTTC

size: .
D: .
length: 12
V: TRBV5-6
J: TRBJ1-5
CDR3: CASRAADQPQHF
DNA: TGTGCCAGCAGGGCTGCGGATCAGCCCCAGCATTTT

size: .
D: TRBD2
length: 18
V: TRBV7-6
J: TRBJ2-2
CDR3: CASSLPPGLSMNTGELFF
DNA: TGTGCCAGCAGCTTACCTCCGGGACTATCTATGAACACCGGGGAGCTGTTTTTT

size: once
D: .
length: 16
V: TRBV9
J: TRBJ2-1
CDR3: CASSVELPMGRNEQFF
DNA: TGTGCCAGCAGCGTAGAATTACCCATGGGGCGCAATGAGCAGTTCTTC

size: .
D: .
length: 17
V: TRBV7-9
J: TRBJ1-4
CDR3: CASSLGEGFSTNEKLFF
DNA: TGTGCCAGCAGCTTAGGAGAGGGCTTTTCAACTAATGAAAAACTGTTTTTT

size: .
D: TRBD1
length: 17
V: TRBV4-3
J: TRBJ2-7
CDR3: CASSQESPGQGAGEQYF
DNA: TGCGCCAGCAGCCAAGAGTCCCCGGGACAGGGGGCGGGAGAGCAGTACTTC

size: .
D: TRBD2
length: 17
V: TRBV7-9
J: TRBJ2-7
CDR3: CASSFLLAGGSGYEQYF
DNA: TGTGCCAGCAGCTTCCTGCTAGCGGGGGGTTCGGGCTACGAGCAGTACTTC

size: .
D: TRBD1
length: 15
V: TRBV4-1
J: TRBJ1-6
CDR3: CASSQDIQGYSPLHF
DNA: TGCGCCAGCAGCCAAGATATACAGGGGTACTCACCCCTCCACTTT

size: .
D: TRBD2
length: 13
V: TRBV7-9
J: TRBJ2-5
CDR3: CASRPTSEETQYF
DNA: TGTGCCAGCAGACCTACTAGCGAGGAGACCCAGTACTTC

size: .
D: .
length: 13
V: TRBV28
J: TRBJ2-1
CDR3: CASSSPGKNEQFF
DNA: TGTGCCAGCAGTTCCCCCGGGAAAAATGAGCAGTTCTTC

size: .
D: .
length: 13
V: TRBV7-8
J: TRBJ2-5
CDR3: CASSPSQGETQYF
DNA: TGTGCCAGCAGCCCCAGTCAGGGAGAGACCCAGTACTTC

size: .
D: TRBD2
length: 16
V: TRBV3-1/TRBV3-2
J: TRBJ2-7
CDR3: CASSRGLAGGPIEQYF
DNA: TGTGCCAGCAGCCGTGGACTAGCGGGAGGGCCGATCGAGCAGTACTTC

size: .
D: TRBD1
length: 15
V: TRBV10-1
J: TRBJ2-2
CDR3: CASGTGGVGTGELFF
DNA: TGCGCCAGTGGGACAGGGGGCGTTGGCACCGGGGAGCTGTTTTTT

size: .
D: TRBD1
length: 14
V: TRBV28
J: TRBJ1-6
CDR3: CASSLTGFNSPLHF
DNA: TGTGCCAGCAGTTTGACAGGGTTTAACTCACCCCTCCACTTT

size: .
D: .
length: 18
V: TRBV5-4
J: TRBJ2-2
CDR3: CASSFTSIKTGFSGELFF
DNA: TGTGCCAGCAGCTTCACAAGTATCAAGACGGGTTTCTCCGGGGAGCTGTTTTTT

size: .
D: TRBD1
length: 16
V: TRBV6-2/TRBV6-3
J: TRBJ1-5
CDR3: CASSSPGQGSNQPQHF
DNA: TGTGCCAGCAGTTCTCCGGGACAGGGAAGCAATCAGCCCCAGCATTTT

size: .
D: .
length: 14
V: TRBV19
J: TRBJ1-1
CDR3: CASSIRGGNTEAFF
DNA: TGTGCCAGTAGTATTCGGGGAGGAAACACTGAAGCTTTCTTT

size: .
D: .
length: 14
V: TRBV14
J: TRBJ1-3
CDR3: CASSRGGGGNTIYF
DNA: TGTGCCAGCAGCCGTGGGGGAGGTGGAAACACCATATATTTT

size: .
D: .
length: 12
V: TRBV7-8
J: TRBJ1-4
CDR3: CASSLPDQKLFF
DNA: TGTGCCAGCAGCTTACCAGATCAAAAACTGTTTTTT

size: few
D: TRBD1
length: 13
V: TRBV5-6
J: TRBJ1-2
CDR3: CASSPQGLGGYTF
DNA: TGTGCCAGCAGTCCACAGGGGTTGGGTGGCTACACCTTC

size: .
D: .
length: 16
V: TRBV14
J: TRBJ2-1
CDR3: CASSQDLRANYNEQFF
DNA: TGTGCCAGCAGCCAAGATTTAAGAGCGAACTACAATGAGCAGTTCTTC

size: .
D: .
length: 15
V: TRBV5-1
J: TRBJ2-2
CDR3: CASSPVLRGTGELFF
DNA: TGCGCCAGCAGCCCTGTCTTAAGGGGCACCGGGGAGCTGTTTTTT

size: .
D: .
length: 16
V: TRBV9
J: TRBJ2-3
CDR3: CASSPGTSSRTDTQYF
DNA: TGTGCCAGCAGCCCAGGGACAAGTTCGAGGACAGATACGCAGTATTTT